The T cell receptor (beta chain) described here comes from a study of T cell changes during pregnancy in multiple sclerosis. Generated by immunoSEQ multiplex PCR, the TCRdb table keeps only in-frame clones and is missing some. The repertoire consists of 58,000 or so clones, with 90% occurring once and the leading ten covering roughly 2.1%. The V gene's germline CDR1 is LNHDA and CDR2 SQIVND (reference sequence). The CDR3 spans 16 residues. V was pared by 3 bases and J by 1 base, with 14 bases between. The chain links TRBV19 to TRBJ2-3, with D perhaps TRBD2 (6 bases). This specimen consisted of peripheral blood, obtained in the first trimester of pregnancy. The receptor comes from a female donor in good health, enrolled as a control in a pregnancy study. The chain's CDR3 is CASSILGGLGTDTQYF. The CDR3 DNA is TGTGCCAGTAGTATCTTGGGGGGACTGGGCACAGATACGCAGTATTTT.